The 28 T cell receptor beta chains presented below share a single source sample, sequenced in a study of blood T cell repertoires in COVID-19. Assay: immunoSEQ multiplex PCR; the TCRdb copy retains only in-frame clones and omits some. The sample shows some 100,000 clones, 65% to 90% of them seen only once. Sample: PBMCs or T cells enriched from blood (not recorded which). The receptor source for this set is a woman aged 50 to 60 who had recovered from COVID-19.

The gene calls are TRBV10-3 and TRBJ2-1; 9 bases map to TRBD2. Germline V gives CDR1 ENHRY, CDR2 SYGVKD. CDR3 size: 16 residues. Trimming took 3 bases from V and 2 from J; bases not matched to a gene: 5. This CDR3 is CAISDMAGGTYNEQFF. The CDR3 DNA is TGTGCCATCAGTGATATGGCGGGGGGGACCTACAATGAGCAGTTCTTC.

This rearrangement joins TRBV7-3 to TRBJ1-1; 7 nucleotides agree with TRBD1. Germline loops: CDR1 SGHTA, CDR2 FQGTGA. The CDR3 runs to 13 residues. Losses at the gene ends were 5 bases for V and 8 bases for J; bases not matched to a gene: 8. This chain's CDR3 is CASSPYTGQEAFF. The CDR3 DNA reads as TGTGCCAGCAGCCCGTACACGGGACAGGAAGCTTTCTTT.

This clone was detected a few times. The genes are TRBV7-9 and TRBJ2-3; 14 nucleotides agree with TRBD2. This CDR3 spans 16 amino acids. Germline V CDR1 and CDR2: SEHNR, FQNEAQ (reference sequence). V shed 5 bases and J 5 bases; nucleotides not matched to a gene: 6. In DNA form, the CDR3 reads TGTGCCAGCAGCAGGGGACTAGCGGGGGCCCTAGATACGCAGTATTTT. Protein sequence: CASSRGLAGALDTQYF. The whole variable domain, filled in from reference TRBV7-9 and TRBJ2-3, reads DTGVSQNPRHKITKRGQNVTFRCDPISEHNRLYWYRQTLGQGPEFLTYFQNEAQLEKSRLLSDRFSAERPKGSFSTLEIQRTEQGDSAMYLCASSRGLAGALDTQYFGPGTRLTVL.

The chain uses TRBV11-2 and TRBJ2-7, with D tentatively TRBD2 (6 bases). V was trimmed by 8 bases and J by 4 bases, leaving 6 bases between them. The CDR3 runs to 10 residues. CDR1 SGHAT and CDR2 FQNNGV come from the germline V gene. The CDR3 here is CASGTYEQYF. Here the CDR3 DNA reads TGTGCCAGCGGGACTTACGAGCAGTACTTC.

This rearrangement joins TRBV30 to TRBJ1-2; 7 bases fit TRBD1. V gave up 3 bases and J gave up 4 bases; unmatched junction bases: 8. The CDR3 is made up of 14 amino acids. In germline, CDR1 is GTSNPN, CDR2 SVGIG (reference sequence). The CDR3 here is CAWRGAGQLYGYTF. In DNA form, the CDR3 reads TGTGCCTGGAGGGGGGCGGGACAGCTCTATGGCTACACCTTC.

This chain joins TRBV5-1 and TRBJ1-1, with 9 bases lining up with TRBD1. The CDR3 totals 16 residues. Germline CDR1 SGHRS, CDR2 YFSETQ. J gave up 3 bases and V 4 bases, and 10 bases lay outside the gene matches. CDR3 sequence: CASSTQGAEWDTEAFF. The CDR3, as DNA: TGCGCCAGCAGCACACAGGGGGCTGAGTGGGACACTGAAGCTTTCTTT.

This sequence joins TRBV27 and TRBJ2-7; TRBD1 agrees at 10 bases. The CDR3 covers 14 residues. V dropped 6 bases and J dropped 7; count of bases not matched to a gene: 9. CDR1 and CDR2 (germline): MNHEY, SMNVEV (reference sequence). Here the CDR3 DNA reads TGTGCCAGCAGGAGGGACAGGGGAATTTGGGAGCAGTACTTC. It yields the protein CASRRDRGIWEQYF.

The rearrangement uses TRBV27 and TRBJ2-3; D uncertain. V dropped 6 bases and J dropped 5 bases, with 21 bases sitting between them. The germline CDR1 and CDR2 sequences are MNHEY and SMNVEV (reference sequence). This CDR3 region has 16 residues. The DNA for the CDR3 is TGTGCCAGCAGATCCCCCCTCCGCGAGGCTCGAGATACGCAGTATTTT. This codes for CASRSPLREARDTQYF.

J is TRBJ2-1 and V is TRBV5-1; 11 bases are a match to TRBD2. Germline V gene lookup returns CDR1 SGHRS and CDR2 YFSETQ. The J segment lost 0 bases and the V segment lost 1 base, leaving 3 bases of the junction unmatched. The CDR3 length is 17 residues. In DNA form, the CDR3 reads TGCGCCAGCAGCTTGAGTAGCGGGAGGGTCTCCTACAATGAGCAGTTCTTC. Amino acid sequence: CASSLSSGRVSYNEQFF.

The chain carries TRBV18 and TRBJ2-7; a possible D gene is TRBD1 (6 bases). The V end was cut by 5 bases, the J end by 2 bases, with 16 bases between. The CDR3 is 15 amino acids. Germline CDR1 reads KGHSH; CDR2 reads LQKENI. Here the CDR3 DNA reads TGTGCCAGCTCAAGTCAGGGGCCCCTCGCCTACGAGCAGTACTTC. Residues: CASSSQGPLAYEQYF.

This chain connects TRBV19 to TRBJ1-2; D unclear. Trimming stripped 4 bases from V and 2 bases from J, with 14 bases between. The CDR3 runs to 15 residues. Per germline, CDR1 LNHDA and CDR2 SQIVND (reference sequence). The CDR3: CASSRQHGGNYGYTF. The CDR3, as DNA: TGTGCCAGTAGTAGGCAGCATGGCGGCAACTATGGCTACACCTTC.

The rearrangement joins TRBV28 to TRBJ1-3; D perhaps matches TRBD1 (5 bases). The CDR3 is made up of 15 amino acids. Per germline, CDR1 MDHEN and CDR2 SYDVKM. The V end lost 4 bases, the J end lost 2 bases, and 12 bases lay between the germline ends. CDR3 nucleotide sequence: TGTGCCAGCAGTTCAAACAGGCTCCCTGGAAACACCATATATTTT. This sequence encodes CASSSNRLPGNTIYF.

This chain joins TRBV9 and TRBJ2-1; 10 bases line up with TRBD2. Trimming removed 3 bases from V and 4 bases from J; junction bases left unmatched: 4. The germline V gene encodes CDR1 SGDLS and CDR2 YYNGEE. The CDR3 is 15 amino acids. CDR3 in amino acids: CASSGGTSEYNEQFF. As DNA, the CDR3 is TGTGCCAGCAGCGGAGGGACTAGCGAGTACAATGAGCAGTTCTTC. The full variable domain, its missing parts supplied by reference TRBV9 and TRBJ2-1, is DSGVTQTPKHLITATGQRVTLRCSPRSGDLSVYWYQQSLDQGLQFLIQYYNGEERAKGNILERFSAQQFPDLHSELNLSSLELGDSALYFCASSGGTSEYNEQFFGPGTRLTVL.

CDR3 coding DNA: TGCGCCAGCAGCTGGGCGGACAGGGACCAAGAGACCCAGTACTTC. It codes for CASSWADRDQETQYF. The chain recombines TRBV5-1 with TRBJ2-5; TRBD1 matches at 8 bases. Looked up from germline, CDR1 is SGHRS and CDR2 is YFSETQ. V was pared by 3 bases and J by 0 bases, with 4 bases of the junction left unmatched. The CDR3 contains 15 residues.

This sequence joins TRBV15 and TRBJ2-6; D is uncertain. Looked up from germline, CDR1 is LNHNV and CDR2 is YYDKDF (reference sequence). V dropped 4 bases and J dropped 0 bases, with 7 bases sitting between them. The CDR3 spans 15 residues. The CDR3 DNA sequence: TGTGCCACCAGCACCCCTTTCTCTGGGGCCAACGTCCTGACTTTC. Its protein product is CATSTPFSGANVLTF.

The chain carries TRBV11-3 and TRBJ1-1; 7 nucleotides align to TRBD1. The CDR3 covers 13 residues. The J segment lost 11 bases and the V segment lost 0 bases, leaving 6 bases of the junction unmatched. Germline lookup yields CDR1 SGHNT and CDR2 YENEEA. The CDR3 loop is CASSLETGVKAFF. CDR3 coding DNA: TGTGCCAGCAGCTTAGAAACAGGGGTAAAGGCTTTCTTT.

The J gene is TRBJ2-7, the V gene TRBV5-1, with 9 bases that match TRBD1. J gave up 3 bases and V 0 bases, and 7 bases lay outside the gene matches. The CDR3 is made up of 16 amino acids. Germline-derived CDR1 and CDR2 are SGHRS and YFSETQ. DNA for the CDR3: TGCGCCAGCAGCTTGGCTCCTAGGACAGGGGTCTACGAGCAGTACTTC. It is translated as CASSLAPRTGVYEQYF.

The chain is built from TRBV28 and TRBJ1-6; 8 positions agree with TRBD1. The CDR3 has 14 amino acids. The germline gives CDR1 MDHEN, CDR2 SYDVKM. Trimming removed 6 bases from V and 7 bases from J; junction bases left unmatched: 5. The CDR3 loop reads CASSYGQGNSPLHF. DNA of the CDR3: TGTGCCAGCAGCTACGGACAGGGAAATTCACCCCTCCACTTT.

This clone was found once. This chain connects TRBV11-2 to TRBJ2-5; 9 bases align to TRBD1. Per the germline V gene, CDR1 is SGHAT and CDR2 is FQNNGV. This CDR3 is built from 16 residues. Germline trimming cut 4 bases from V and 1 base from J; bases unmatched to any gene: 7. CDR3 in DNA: TGTGCCAGCAGCTCGATGCGACAGGGGGGCCAAGAGACCCAGTACTTC. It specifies CASSSMRQGGQETQYF.

The CDR3 DNA follows: TGTGCCAGCAGCGTAGGACTAGCCTATGAGCAGTTCTTC. Translated, it gives CASSVGLAYEQFF. The chain recombines TRBV9 with TRBJ2-1; 7 bases are shared with TRBD2. The germline CDR1 and CDR2 sequences are SGDLS and YYNGEE. The ends lost 0 bases at V and 8 bases at J; junction bases unmatched: 2. The CDR3 is made up of 13 amino acids.

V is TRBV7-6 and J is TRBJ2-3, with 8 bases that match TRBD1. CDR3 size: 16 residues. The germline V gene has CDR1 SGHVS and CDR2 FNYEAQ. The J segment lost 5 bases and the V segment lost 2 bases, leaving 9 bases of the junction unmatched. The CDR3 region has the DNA TGTGCCAGCAGCTTACTCGGGACAGGCATAGGAGATACGCAGTATTTT. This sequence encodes CASSLLGTGIGDTQYF.

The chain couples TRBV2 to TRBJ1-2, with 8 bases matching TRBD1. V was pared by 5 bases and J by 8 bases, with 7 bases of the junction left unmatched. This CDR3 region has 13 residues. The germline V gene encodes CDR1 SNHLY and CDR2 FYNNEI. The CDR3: CASSQDRGDGYTF. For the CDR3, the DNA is TGTGCCAGCAGTCAAGACAGGGGAGACGGCTACACCTTC.

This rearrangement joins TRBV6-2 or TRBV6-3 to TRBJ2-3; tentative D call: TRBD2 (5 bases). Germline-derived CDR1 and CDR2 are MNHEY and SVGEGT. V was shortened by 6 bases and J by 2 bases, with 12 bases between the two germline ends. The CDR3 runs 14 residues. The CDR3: CASSPSGNTDTQYF. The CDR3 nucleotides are TGTGCCAGCAGCCCCTCCGGGAACACAGATACGCAGTATTTT.

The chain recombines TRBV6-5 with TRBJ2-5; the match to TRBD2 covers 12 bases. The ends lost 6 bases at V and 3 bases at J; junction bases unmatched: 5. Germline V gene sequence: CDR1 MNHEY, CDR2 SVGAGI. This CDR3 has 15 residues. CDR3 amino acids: CASRKTSGGEETQYF. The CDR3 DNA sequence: TGTGCCAGCAGGAAGACTAGCGGGGGAGAAGAGACCCAGTACTTC.

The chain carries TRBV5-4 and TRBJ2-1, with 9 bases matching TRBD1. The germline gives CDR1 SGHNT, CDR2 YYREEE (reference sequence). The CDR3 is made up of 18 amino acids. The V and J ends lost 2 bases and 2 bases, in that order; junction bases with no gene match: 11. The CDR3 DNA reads TGTGCCAGCAGCTTCTGGCCCGGGACAGGGTATACCTACAATGAGCAGTTCTTC. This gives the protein CASSFWPGTGYTYNEQFF.

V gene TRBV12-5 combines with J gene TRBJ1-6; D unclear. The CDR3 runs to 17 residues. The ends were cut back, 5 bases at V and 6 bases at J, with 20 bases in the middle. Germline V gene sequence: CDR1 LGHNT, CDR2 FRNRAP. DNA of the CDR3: TGTGCTAGTGGTCCGGAGGAGGGTCGGTGTAGTAATTCACCCCTCCACTTT. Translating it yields CASGPEEGRCSNSPLHF.

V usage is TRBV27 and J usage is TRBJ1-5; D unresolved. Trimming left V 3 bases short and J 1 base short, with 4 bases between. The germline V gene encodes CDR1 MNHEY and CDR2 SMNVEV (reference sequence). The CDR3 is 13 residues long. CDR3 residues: CASSLGSNQPQHF. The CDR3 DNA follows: TGTGCCAGCAGTTTGGGCAGCAATCAGCCCCAGCATTTT.

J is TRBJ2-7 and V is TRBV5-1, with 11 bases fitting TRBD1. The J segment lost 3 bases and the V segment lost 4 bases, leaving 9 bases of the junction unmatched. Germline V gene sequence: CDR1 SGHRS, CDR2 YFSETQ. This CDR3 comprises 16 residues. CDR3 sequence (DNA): TGCGCCAGCAGCCTAGGGACAGGGGGGGCGTTCTACGAGCAGTACTTC. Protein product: CASSLGTGGAFYEQYF.